The T cell receptor (beta chain) under discussion was sequenced for a study of molecular identifiers for immune sequencing clone quantification. This clonotype occurred many times. The CDR3 spans 16 residues. Germline V gene data show CDR1 as SGHVS and CDR2 as FQNEAQ. Losses at the gene ends were 5 bases for V and 2 bases for J; bases not matched to a gene: 9. With listed TCR primers and previously described methods, bulk TCR libraries were prepared. TCRdb reanalysed the PCR reads using MiXCR and keeps one entry per CDR3 protein. The top ten hold under 0.95% of the sample, which has roughly 320,000 distinct CDR3 sequences, 20% to 25% seen once.

Sequenced material: naive CD8+ T cells from blood, with Jurkat cell RNA spiked in. The subset here: FACS-sorted CD8+CD4-CCR7+CD45RA+ naive T cells. The TCR originated in a human donor in good health. Some libraries in this study had Jurkat cell RNA spiked in. This chain joins TRBV7-8 and TRBJ1-2; the match to TRBD1 covers 9 bases. The CDR3 here is CASSPFRGQGNYGYTF. For the CDR3, the DNA is TGTGCCAGCAGCCCCTTTCGGGGACAGGGCAACTATGGCTACACCTTC.